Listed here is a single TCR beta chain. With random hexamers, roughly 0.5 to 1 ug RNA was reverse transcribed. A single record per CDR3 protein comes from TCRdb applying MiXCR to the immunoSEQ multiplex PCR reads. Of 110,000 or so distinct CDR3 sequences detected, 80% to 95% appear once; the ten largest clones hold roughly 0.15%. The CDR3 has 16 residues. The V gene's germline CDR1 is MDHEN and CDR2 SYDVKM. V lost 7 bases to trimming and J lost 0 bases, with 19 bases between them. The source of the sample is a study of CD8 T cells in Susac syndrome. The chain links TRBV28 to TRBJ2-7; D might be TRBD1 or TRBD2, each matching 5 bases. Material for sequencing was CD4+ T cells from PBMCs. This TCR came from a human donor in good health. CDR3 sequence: CASKGSRGVSSYEQYF. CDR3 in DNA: TGTGCCAGCAAGGGAAGTCGGGGCGTTAGCTCCTACGAGCAGTACTTC. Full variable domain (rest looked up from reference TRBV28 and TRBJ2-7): DVKVTQSSRYLVKRTGEKVFLECVQDMDHENMFWYRQDPGLGLRLIYFSYDVKMKEKGDIPEGYSVSREKKERFSLILESASTNQTSMYLCASKGSRGVSSYEQYFGPGTRLTVT.